The rows below give T cell receptor beta chains drawn from one sample of a study of blood T cell repertoires in COVID-19. Profiling relied on immunoSEQ multiplex PCR, and the TCRdb table lists in-frame clones only, not all of them. The sample contains 160,000 or so clones, 88% of which appear only once. Sequenced sample: peripheral blood. The receptors derive from a woman aged 65 to 85 with acute or convalescent COVID-19. Each CDR3 is given with its conserved first and last residue. A D gene is named only where the DNA matches it firmly. Clone sizes are given selectively: once, few, many, or a class where the clone is expanded.

J gene,V gene,clone size,D gene,CDR3 protein,CDR3 DNA
TRBJ2-1,TRBV29-1,NA,TRBD1,CSVSGYRGQSYNEQFF,TGCAGCGTGAGTGGGTACAGGGGGCAATCCTACAATGAGCAGTTCTTC
TRBJ2-3,TRBV28,NA,NA,CASTDTDTQYF,TGTGCCAGCACAGACACAGATACGCAGTATTTT
TRBJ1-5,TRBV28,once,NA,CAHKLRGDPSNQPQHF,TGTGCCCACAAGTTACGAGGCGATCCTAGCAATCAGCCCCAGCATTTT
TRBJ1-5,TRBV19,once,NA,CASSAQGGNQPQHF,TGTGCCAGTAGTGCCCAGGGCGGCAATCAGCCCCAGCATTTT
TRBJ2-6,TRBV7-8,NA,NA,CASSPRRALGPGANVLTF,TGTGCCAGCAGCCCCCGGCGGGCTCTGGGCCCTGGGGCCAACGTCCTGACTTTC
TRBJ2-6,TRBV5-1,NA,NA,CASSQDSFLVSGANVLTF,TGCGCCAGCAGCCAGGACAGTTTTTTGGTCTCTGGGGCCAACGTCCTGACTTTC
TRBJ2-1,TRBV15,NA,NA,CATSSRPGQGYNEQFF,TGTGCCACCAGCAGCCGCCCGGGACAAGGGTACAATGAGCAGTTCTTC
TRBJ1-5,TRBV10-3,NA,NA,CASDSTSNQPQHF,TGTGCCTCGGACAGTACTAGCAATCAGCCCCAGCATTTT
TRBJ1-1,TRBV7-2,NA,TRBD1,CASSSSGQGVEAFF,TGTGCCAGCAGCTCGAGTGGACAGGGAGTCGAAGCTTTCTTT
TRBJ2-3,TRBV24-1,NA,TRBD1,CATSEGQGAYTDTQYF,TGTGCCACCAGTGAAGGGCAGGGGGCGTATACAGATACGCAGTATTTT
TRBJ2-2,TRBV7-2,NA,NA,CASSFATGLDTGELFF,TGTGCCAGCAGCTTCGCTACGGGACTCGACACCGGGGAGCTGTTTTTT
TRBJ1-2,TRBV6-6,NA,NA,CASIFDGGYTF,TGTGCCAGCATCTTTGACGGGGGCTACACCTTC
TRBJ2-2,TRBV7-9,NA,NA,CADTGMEAGELFF,TGTGCAGATACAGGGATGGAGGCCGGGGAGCTGTTTTTT
TRBJ1-6,TRBV21-1,NA,NA,CASRKWSGVKVGSPLHF,TGTGCCAGCAGGAAGTGGTCGGGGGTTAAAGTTGGTTCACCCCTCCACTTT
TRBJ1-5,TRBV5-1,NA,TRBD1,CASSLGPQGAIINQPQHF,TGCGCCAGCAGCTTAGGCCCTCAGGGGGCGATTATCAATCAGCCCCAGCATTTT
TRBJ2-7,TRBV5-1,NA,TRBD2,CASGTSGGHYEQYF,TGCGCCAGCGGGACTAGCGGGGGCCACTACGAGCAGTACTTC
TRBJ1-6,TRBV7-9,NA,TRBD1,CAIAGTANNSPLHF,TGTGCCATCGCGGGGACAGCGAATAATTCACCCCTCCACTTT
TRBJ2-1,TRBV6-5,NA,NA,CASSSTVLSYNEQFF,TGTGCCAGCAGTTCGACAGTCCTATCCTACAATGAGCAGTTCTTC
TRBJ2-6,TRBV7-8,NA,NA,CASSFVRGPGANVLTF,TGTGCCAGCAGCTTCGTCAGGGGCCCAGGGGCCAACGTCCTGACTTTC
TRBJ2-1,TRBV6-2/TRBV6-3,NA,NA,CASSGQTYNEQFF,TGTGCCAGCAGTGGACAGACCTACAATGAGCAGTTCTTC
TRBJ2-2,TRBV24-1,NA,NA,CATSAGIAGELFF,TGTGCCACCAGTGCAGGGATAGCCGGGGAGCTGTTTTTT
TRBJ1-2,TRBV6-5,NA,TRBD1,CASKDRGYGYTF,TGTGCCAGCAAGGACAGGGGCTATGGCTACACCTTC
TRBJ1-1,TRBV7-3,NA,NA,CASSSQGGGAFF,TGTGCCAGCAGCTCCCAGGGCGGCGGCGCTTTCTTT
TRBJ2-1,TRBV15,once,NA,CATSGGVSSYNEQFF,TGTGCCACCAGCGGCGGGGTCAGCTCCTACAATGAGCAGTTCTTC
TRBJ1-4,TRBV9,NA,NA,CASSVGGQSEKLFF,TGTGCCAGCAGCGTAGGAGGGCAGAGTGAAAAACTGTTTTTT
TRBJ2-3,TRBV5-6,NA,NA,CASSFIAGGATDTQYF,TGTGCCAGCAGCTTCATCGCTGGGGGGGCCACTGATACGCAGTATTTT
TRBJ1-4,TRBV14,NA,NA,CASSQREGLKLFF,TGTGCCAGCAGCCAACGGGAGGGCCTAAAACTGTTTTTT
TRBJ1-2,TRBV7-2,NA,NA,CASSLDGQWVSGTF,TGTGCCAGCAGCTTAGATGGACAGTGGGTTTCTGGCACCTTC
TRBJ2-5,TRBV2,NA,NA,CASSESGLVRYF,TGTGCCAGCAGTGAATCAGGATTAGTGAGGTACTTC
TRBJ1-5,TRBV16,once,NA,CASSQSSRNNQPQHF,TGTGCCAGCAGCCAATCGAGCAGGAACAATCAGCCCCAGCATTTT
TRBJ1-3,TRBV19,NA,NA,CASSIIQGSGNTIYF,TGTGCCAGTAGTATTATACAGGGATCTGGAAACACCATATATTTT
TRBJ1-1,TRBV15,NA,TRBD1,CATSRGTGRGTEAFF,TGTGCCACCAGCAGAGGGACAGGGAGGGGCACTGAAGCTTTCTTT
TRBJ2-5,TRBV28,NA,TRBD2,CASSSPEIAGETQYF,TGTGCCAGCAGTTCCCCGGAGATAGCGGGGGAGACCCAGTACTTC
TRBJ2-2,TRBV6-5,once,NA,CASSYRPNTNTGELFF,TGTGCCAGCAGTTACCGTCCTAATACGAACACCGGGGAGCTGTTTTTT
TRBJ2-3,TRBV5-1,NA,TRBD2,CASSLGLADRTDTQYF,TGCGCCAGCAGCTTAGGACTAGCGGACCGCACAGATACGCAGTATTTT
TRBJ1-6,TRBV19,NA,TRBD1,CASRTSTGGTSPLHF,TGTGCCAGTAGAACCTCAACAGGGGGCACTTCACCCCTCCACTTT
TRBJ2-3,TRBV3-1/TRBV3-2,NA,TRBD2,CASSHGRSTDTQYF,TGTGCCAGCAGCCACGGGAGGAGCACAGATACGCAGTATTTT
TRBJ2-2,TRBV9,NA,TRBD1,CARGTGDTGELFF,TGTGCCAGGGGGACAGGGGACACCGGGGAGCTGTTTTTT
TRBJ2-1,TRBV19,NA,TRBD2,CASSIMTSGGGEQFF,TGTGCCAGTAGTATTATGACTAGCGGGGGGGGTGAGCAGTTCTTC
TRBJ2-1,TRBV18,NA,NA,CASSLRDNEQFF,TGTGCCAGCTCACTTCGGGACAATGAGCAGTTCTTC
TRBJ1-2,TRBV5-1,once,TRBD1,CASSYQSPDRVFGYTF,TGCGCCAGCAGCTACCAGTCCCCGGACAGGGTTTTTGGCTACACCTTC
TRBJ2-1,TRBV4-2,NA,NA,CASSPPGTQSNNEQFF,TGTGCCAGCAGCCCCCCCGGGACTCAATCCAACAATGAGCAGTTCTTC
TRBJ2-4,TRBV14,NA,TRBD1,CASSLVGGTENIQYF,TGTGCCAGCAGCCTCGTAGGGGGCACGGAAAACATTCAGTACTTC
TRBJ2-7,TRBV7-6,once,TRBD2,CASNSGASSYEQYF,TGTGCCAGCAATAGCGGGGCGAGCTCCTACGAGCAGTACTTC
TRBJ1-4,TRBV11-2,NA,NA,CASSLGQGMEKLFF,TGTGCCAGCAGCTTAGGGCAGGGTATGGAAAAACTGTTTTTT
TRBJ2-5,TRBV12-3/TRBV12-4,NA,NA,CASSQIQVATQYF,TGTGCCAGCAGTCAAATACAGGTCGCGACCCAGTACTTC
TRBJ1-5,TRBV6-2/TRBV6-3,NA,NA,CASSLTPPRLNQPQHF,TGTGCCAGCAGTTTGACTCCTCCCCGACTCAATCAGCCCCAGCATTTT
TRBJ1-5,TRBV19,NA,NA,CASREVRNQPQHF,TGTGCCAGCCGGGAAGTGAGGAATCAGCCCCAGCATTTT
TRBJ1-4,TRBV6-1,once,NA,CASSEARRPTNEKLFF,TGTGCCAGCAGTGAAGCTCGCAGGCCAACTAATGAAAAACTGTTTTTT
TRBJ1-2,TRBV3-1/TRBV3-2,NA,NA,CASSQVRGRDGYTF,TGTGCCAGCAGCCAAGTGAGAGGGCGAGATGGCTACACCTTC
TRBJ2-2,TRBV5-1,once,TRBD1,CASSLDGQGTGELFF,TGCGCCAGCAGCTTGGATGGACAGGGGACCGGGGAGCTGTTTTTT
TRBJ2-6,TRBV5-6,NA,TRBD1,CASRTGFSGANVLTF,TGTGCCAGCCGGACAGGATTCTCTGGGGCCAACGTCCTGACTTTC
TRBJ1-1,TRBV2,once,NA,CASSGTVYTEAFF,TGTGCCAGCAGTGGTACGGTCTACACTGAAGCTTTCTTT
TRBJ1-2,TRBV28,NA,NA,CASSQNYGYTF,TGTGCCAGCAGTCAAAACTATGGCTACACCTTC
TRBJ2-5,TRBV3-1/TRBV3-2,once,TRBD2,CASSPRTSGETQYF,TGTGCCAGCAGCCCGCGGACTAGCGGGGAGACCCAGTACTTC
TRBJ1-1,TRBV11-2,NA,NA,CASSRGAPNTEAFF,TGTGCCAGCAGCCGCGGGGCGCCGAACACTGAAGCTTTCTTT
TRBJ1-1,TRBV27,NA,NA,CASSLSTGGWVF,TGTGCCAGCAGTTTATCGACAGGTGGATGGGTCTTT
TRBJ1-5,TRBV25-1,NA,TRBD1,CASRETGATINNQPQHF,TGTGCCAGCAGGGAAACAGGGGCGACGATCAACAATCAGCCCCAGCATTTT